Listed below are T cell receptor beta chains from one sample, sequenced in a study of identical twins. In TCRdb, the 5' RACE reads were re-called with MiXCR into one record per CDR3 protein. The data hold some 660,000 distinct CDR3 sequences, with over 8.5% observed a single time. These data also featured in a second study, about yellow fever vaccine responses in identical twins.

Sequencing used PBMCs. The receptor set was obtained from a woman between 18 and 29 years old in good health. The CDR3 runs from the conserved cysteine through the conserved F or W. The D gene is left open where the match is weak. Size tells how often a clone was seen (once, few, many) or the class of an expanded clone, and some rows leave it out.

many	TRBV12-3/TRBV12-4	TRBJ1-2	NA	CASSPRDRLYNYGYTF	TGTGCCAGCAGTCCTCGGGACCGGCTCTATAACTATGGCTACACCTTC
NA	TRBV5-1	TRBJ1-2	NA	CASSPQGISYGYTF	TGCGCCAGCAGCCCACAGGGAATAAGCTATGGCTACACCTTC
NA	TRBV30	TRBJ2-1	NA	CAWTGLTGYNEQFF	TGTGCCTGGACTGGGCTGACTGGATACAATGAGCAGTTCTTC
NA	TRBV24-1	TRBJ2-1	NA	CATSDLQGTWGNEQFF	TGTGCCACCAGTGATTTGCAGGGAACCTGGGGCAATGAGCAGTTCTTC
many	TRBV18	TRBJ2-5	NA	CASSPLNGETQYF	TGTGCCAGCTCACCACTAAATGGAGAGACCCAGTACTTC
NA	TRBV18	TRBJ2-3	NA	CASSPPADTDTQYF	TGTGCCAGCTCACCCCCCGCCGACACAGATACGCAGTATTTT
NA	TRBV7-9	TRBJ2-1	NA	CASSSPNRVLGYNEQFF	TGTGCCAGCAGCTCCCCAAACAGGGTATTAGGATACAATGAGCAGTTCTTC
NA	TRBV7-2	TRBJ2-1	NA	CASSLGGRGNEQFF	TGTGCCAGCAGCTTAGGTGGGCGGGGCAATGAGCAGTTCTTC
few	TRBV7-9	TRBJ1-1	NA	CASSFLTANTEAFF	TGTGCCAGCAGCTTTCTCACGGCGAACACTGAAGCTTTCTTT
NA	TRBV28	TRBJ2-7	NA	CASSPQRGGRRTYEQYF	TGTGCCAGCAGCCCCCAGCGCGGGGGCCGGAGAACCTACGAGCAGTACTTC
few	TRBV6-5	TRBJ2-1	TRBD2	CASSYSMASGNNEQFF	TGTGCCAGCAGTTACTCGATGGCTAGCGGGAACAATGAGCAGTTCTTC
few	TRBV7-9	TRBJ2-1	TRBD2	CASSPQTSGRRDEQFF	TGTGCCAGCAGCCCCCAGACTAGCGGGAGGCGGGATGAGCAGTTCTTC
NA	TRBV19	TRBJ2-7	NA	CAVGERGYEQYF	TGTGCCGTGGGGGAAAGGGGCTACGAGCAGTACTTC
NA	TRBV11-2	TRBJ2-7	TRBD2	CASRLAGIYEQYF	TGTGCCAGCAGACTAGCGGGCATCTACGAGCAGTACTTC
many	TRBV7-9	TRBJ2-7	TRBD2	CASSPRGAYEQYF	TGTGCCAGCAGCCCTCGGGGGGCCTACGAGCAGTACTTC
NA	TRBV20-1	TRBJ2-7	NA	CSARFQGSYEQYF	TGCAGTGCTAGGTTCCAGGGCTCCTACGAGCAGTACTTC
NA	TRBV6-5	TRBJ2-4	NA	CASSNDLSENIQYF	TGTGCCAGCAGTAACGACCTGTCCGAAAACATTCAGTACTTC
NA	TRBV7-2	TRBJ2-1	NA	CASSSESTTEQFF	TGTGCCAGCAGCTCTGAATCGACTACCGAGCAGTTCTTC
many	TRBV5-4	TRBJ1-2	TRBD1	CASSPGQGGYGYTF	TGCGCCAGCAGCCCAGGACAGGGAGGCTATGGCTACACCTTC
few	TRBV19	TRBJ2-7	NA	CASSILLSGGSYEQYF	TGTGCCAGTAGTATCCTCCTGTCGGGCGGCTCCTACGAGCAGTACTTC
NA	TRBV4-2	TRBJ2-2	TRBD2	CASSHGGGNTGELFF	TGTGCCAGCAGCCACGGGGGGGGGAACACCGGGGAGCTGTTTTTT
NA	TRBV24-1	TRBJ2-1	TRBD2	CATSDTGTSSNEQFF	TGTGCCACCAGTGATACCGGGACTAGTAGCAATGAGCAGTTCTTC
few	TRBV5-6	TRBJ2-5	NA	CASSLDVGRETQYF	TGTGCCAGCAGCTTGGATGTGGGGCGAGAGACCCAGTACTTC
few	TRBV29-1	TRBJ2-3	NA	CSVVDGADTQYF	TGCAGCGTTGTGGATGGGGCAGATACGCAGTATTTT
once	TRBV10-2	TRBJ2-3	NA	CASSTLPTDTQYF	TGCGCCAGCTCCACCCTTCCGACAGATACGCAGTATTTT
few	TRBV19	TRBJ2-5	NA	CASSIRQETQYF	TGTGCCAGTAGTATCAGGCAAGAGACCCAGTACTTC
many	TRBV12-3/TRBV12-4	TRBJ1-6	NA	CASSLKGGNSPLHF	TGTGCCAGCAGTCTTAAAGGGGGTAATTCACCCCTCCACTTT
many	TRBV4-3	TRBJ2-2	NA	CASSQGSLSTAELFF	TGCGCCAGCAGCCAAGGCTCGCTGAGTACCGCGGAGCTGTTTTTT
NA	TRBV29-1	TRBJ2-7	TRBD1	CSVGQGWYEQYF	TGCAGCGTGGGACAGGGGTGGTACGAGCAGTACTTC
NA	TRBV11-2	TRBJ2-7	TRBD2	CASSLDWGGNEQYF	TGTGCCAGCAGCTTAGATTGGGGAGGGAACGAGCAGTACTTC